Presented here are 27 T cell receptor beta chains from one specimen sequenced in a study of blood T cell repertoires in COVID-19. Measured with immunoSEQ multiplex PCR; TCRdb has only the in-frame clones, and not every one. This sample has tens of thousands of clones, with roughly nine tenths found just once. The sample was peripheral blood. The receptors shown here come from a man at least 80 years old in a cohort sampled during active COVID-19.

The chain has TRBV5-1 and TRBJ1-1; 10 bases fit TRBD1. Looked up from germline, CDR1 is SGHRS and CDR2 is YFSETQ. The J segment lost 0 bases and the V segment lost 4 bases, leaving 12 bases of the junction unmatched. The CDR3 covers 18 residues. The CDR3 nucleotides are TGCGCCAGCAGCCCAACCGGACAGGGGGGTACTTTGAACACTGAAGCTTTCTTT. Translation: CASSPTGQGGTLNTEAFF.

The V and J genes are TRBV11-2 and TRBJ1-2, with 7 bases aligning to TRBD1. The V and J ends lost 4 bases and 5 bases, in that order; junction bases with no gene match: 7. CDR1 is SGHAT and CDR2 is FQNNGV in the germline V gene. The CDR3 length is 14 residues. The CDR3 region has the DNA TGTGCCAGCAGCTCCCGGGAGACAGGGTATGGCTACACCTTC. Translated: CASSSRETGYGYTF.

The chain has TRBV2 and TRBJ1-3; 7 nucleotides align to TRBD1. With V trimmed by 4 bases and J by 3 bases, 3 bases remained unmatched. The V gene's germline CDR1 is SNHLY and CDR2 FYNNEI. The CDR3 runs 14 residues. This chain's CDR3 is CASSVQGDGNTIYF. In DNA, the CDR3 is TGTGCCAGCAGTGTCCAGGGGGATGGAAACACCATATATTTT.

This sequence joins TRBV5-1 and TRBJ2-7, with 8 nucleotides matching TRBD1. The germline gives CDR1 SGHRS, CDR2 YFSETQ. The CDR3 runs to 18 residues. The junction had 15 bases not matched to a gene; V was cut back by 0 bases and J by 4 bases. CDR3 coding DNA: TGCGCCAGCAGCTTGGCCGACCTCAGGGGGCTGGAGGATTACGAGCAGTACTTC. Its translation is CASSLADLRGLEDYEQYF. The complete variable domain, with remaining parts taken from reference TRBV5-1 and TRBJ2-7, reads KAGVTQTPRYLIKTRGQQVTLSCSPISGHRSVSWYQQTPGQGLQFLFEYFSETQRNKGNFPGRFSGRQFSNSRSEMNVSTLELGDSALYLCASSLADLRGLEDYEQYFGPGTRLTVT.

This clone was observed a single time. This sequence joins TRBV9 and TRBJ1-2; 10 positions match TRBD1. The germline gives CDR1 SGDLS, CDR2 YYNGEE. The junction had 20 bases not matched to a gene; V was cut back by 4 bases and J by 5 bases. The CDR3 is made up of 19 amino acids. CDR3 sequence (DNA): TGTGCCAGCAGCACGACAGGGGGCAAAGTCCCCCCCTCAGAGTATGGCTACACCTTC. Protein product: CASSTTGGKVPPSEYGYTF.

The chain has TRBV19 and TRBJ1-1; 10 bases agree with TRBD1. The CDR3 runs to 15 residues. V shed 10 bases, J shed 4 bases, and the junction held 12 bases outside the gene matches. Looked up from germline, CDR1 is LNHDA and CDR2 is SQIVND (reference sequence). The CDR3 DNA sequence: TGTGCCACCAGTCCCGGGACAGGGGCGGGCACTGAAGCTTTCTTT. Encoded protein: CATSPGTGAGTEAFF.

This chain uses TRBV7-9 with TRBJ1-2, with D perhaps TRBD1 (5 bases). This CDR3 is 15 amino acids long. V lost 1 base to trimming and J lost 4 bases, with 13 bases between them. CDR1 is SEHNR, CDR2 FQNEAQ, per germline (reference sequence). The chain's CDR3 is CASSLGGEDSYGYTF. CDR3 coding DNA: TGTGCCAGCAGCTTAGGAGGGGAGGATTCCTATGGCTACACCTTC.

This clone was counted once. An end of the junction does not agree with germline; a read error may underlie this. The rearrangement links TRBV18 to TRBJ2-7, with TRBD1 matching over 10 bases. CDR1 is KGHSH and CDR2 is LQKENI in the germline V gene. The CDR3 sequence is 15 residues long. In DNA form, the CDR3 reads TGTGCCGGCTCACCATCCGGGACAGGGGCCTACGAGCAGTACTTC. Encoded protein: CAGSPSGTGAYEQYF.

This chain joins TRBV5-8 and TRBJ1-5; 10 bases fit TRBD1. Losses at the gene ends were 0 bases for V and 2 bases for J; bases not matched to a gene: 2. Germline V gene data show CDR1 as SGHTS and CDR2 as YDEGEE. This CDR3 spans 16 amino acids. CDR3: CASSLGGQGRNQPQHF. CDR3 DNA sequence: TGTGCCAGCAGCTTGGGGGGACAGGGGCGCAATCAGCCCCAGCATTTT.

The chain couples TRBV9 to TRBJ2-7, with D perhaps TRBD2 (6 bases). V was cut by 0 bases and J by 3 bases, with 13 bases left in between. Germline CDR1 SGDLS, CDR2 YYNGEE. The CDR3 totals 15 residues. This chain's CDR3 is CASSVALASLYEQYF. For the CDR3, the DNA is TGTGCCAGCAGCGTAGCTCTAGCGAGTCTCTACGAGCAGTACTTC.

CDR3: CASSRQGVPTDTQYF. The CDR3 nucleotides read TGTGCCAGCAGCCGACAGGGAGTCCCCACAGATACGCAGTATTTT. V gene TRBV7-3 combines with J gene TRBJ2-3; 7 positions match TRBD1. V gave up 5 bases and J gave up 2 bases; unmatched junction bases: 7. The CDR3 is made up of 15 amino acids. Germline V CDR1 and CDR2: SGHTA, FQGTGA.

Notes on this clone: A read error may produce the germline difference seen at one junction end. This chain joins TRBV7-8 and TRBJ2-1; TRBD1 matches 8 bases. Germline assignment: CDR1 SGHVS and CDR2 FQNEAQ. CDR3 length equals 15 residues. CDR3 in amino acids: CASTLDRGPYNEQFF. Here the CDR3 DNA reads TGTGCCAGCACCTTAGACAGGGGACCCTACAATGAGCAGTTCTTC.

Of note for this clone: This sample also contains other DNA sequences that code for the same CDR3. The CDR3 sequence is CASSYPGNTEAFF. For the CDR3, the DNA is TGTGCCAGCAGTTACCCAGGGAACACTGAAGCTTTCTTT. This sequence joins TRBV6-5 and TRBJ1-1; D uncertain. V lost 2 bases and J 1 base, leaving 5 bases between the germline ends. The germline V gene has CDR1 MNHEY and CDR2 SVGAGI. CDR3 length: 13 residues.

The CDR3 region has the DNA TGTGCTAGTGGTTCCGAGCCCAATCCGGGACAGGGTCCCCACACTGAAGCTTTCTTT. Translation: CASGSEPNPGQGPHTEAFF. The gene calls are TRBV12-5 and TRBJ1-1, with 9 positions matching TRBD1. This CDR3 comprises 19 residues. Trimming cost V 4 bases and J 3 bases; bases outside gene matches: 18. Germline lookup yields CDR1 LGHNT and CDR2 FRNRAP. The complete variable domain, with remaining parts taken from reference TRBV12-5 and TRBJ1-1, reads DARVTQTPRHKVTEMGQEVTMRCQPILGHNTVFWYRQTMMQGLELLAYFRNRAPLDDSGMPKDRFSAEMPDATLATLKIQPSEPRDSAVYFCASGSEPNPGQGPHTEAFFGQGTRLTVV.

This clone was recorded only once. The rearrangement links TRBV7-9 to TRBJ2-2; 8 bases are shared with TRBD2. After removal of 5 bases from V and 5 bases from J, the junction contained 4 bases not matched to a gene. CDR1 and CDR2 from the germline V gene are SEHNR and FQNEAQ (reference sequence). There are 14 residues in the CDR3. CDR3 sequence: CASSPGRDTGELFF. DNA for the CDR3: TGTGCCAGCAGCCCCGGGAGGGATACCGGGGAGCTGTTTTTT.

Only a few counts were recorded for this clone. This chain uses TRBV19 with TRBJ2-2; the D gene is possibly TRBD1 (6 bases). The CDR3 covers 16 residues. Germline-derived CDR1 and CDR2 are LNHDA and SQIVND (reference sequence). V was clipped by 9 bases and J by 2 bases, with 19 bases between them. CDR3 loop: CARLSGHPTNTGELFF. Here the CDR3 DNA reads TGTGCCAGACTATCGGGACACCCTACTAACACCGGGGAGCTGTTTTTT.

This chain connects TRBV7-8 to TRBJ1-1; D gene unclear. V lost 5 bases and J 11 bases, leaving 15 bases between the germline ends. The CDR3 totals 12 residues. The germline CDR1 and CDR2 sequences are SGHVS and FQNEAQ. CDR3 bases: TGTGCCAGCAGCCCGGCGGAACTCGGGGCTTTCTTT. Its protein product is CASSPAELGAFF.

The chain is built from TRBV7-2 and TRBJ2-3; no clear D gene. CDR1 SGHTA and CDR2 FQGNSA come from the germline V gene. This CDR3 region has 15 residues. V shed 4 bases and J shed 0 bases, with 11 bases lying between them. In DNA form, the CDR3 reads TGTGCCAGCAGCTACTCAGGAACTAGCACAGATACGCAGTATTTT. Residues: CASSYSGTSTDTQYF.

The rearrangement joins TRBV9 to TRBJ1-4; possible D gene TRBD1, 5 bases. From germline, CDR1 is SGDLS and CDR2 YYNGEE. The CDR3 consists of 14 residues. The V and J ends lost 0 bases and 8 bases respectively, with 11 bases between them. CDR3 in DNA: TGTGCCAGCAGCGTAGGGACAATGGGGGAAAAACTGTTTTTT. Translated, it gives CASSVGTMGEKLFF.

The chain has TRBV5-1 and TRBJ1-5; D is unclear. The CDR3 runs to 14 residues. Trimming shortened V by 0 bases and J by 6 bases, and 10 bases separated the two germline ends. Germline V gene sequence: CDR1 SGHRS, CDR2 YFSETQ. This CDR3 reads CASSLGVEGQPQHF. CDR3 DNA sequence: TGCGCCAGCAGCTTGGGCGTTGAGGGTCAGCCCCAGCATTTT.

The chain links TRBV7-9 to TRBJ2-5, with D unresolved. Trimming cost V 5 bases and J 5 bases, with 6 bases left between them. There are 11 residues in the CDR3. Germline V gene lookup returns CDR1 SEHNR and CDR2 FQNEAQ (reference sequence). CDR3 nucleotide sequence: TGTGCCAGCAGCCCAAGCGAGACCCAGTACTTC. It is translated as CASSPSETQYF.

In its sample, this clone was seen a few times. The J gene is TRBJ1-1, the V gene TRBV12-3 or TRBV12-4; the D gene is possibly TRBD1 (6 bases). The V end was cut by 6 bases, the J end by 6 bases, with 14 bases between. This CDR3 spans 13 amino acids. In nucleotides, the CDR3 is TGTGCCAGCAGCCAGGGGAGTCTTGCTGAAGCTTTCTTT. It is translated as CASSQGSLAEAFF.

The rearrangement uses TRBV6-1 and TRBJ2-1, with 10 bases fitting TRBD1. This CDR3 has 15 amino acids. After removal of 2 bases from V and 4 bases from J, the junction contained 2 bases not matched to a gene. Germline CDR1 is MNHNS and CDR2 is SASEGT. The CDR3, as DNA: TGTGCCAGCAGTGAACAGGACAGGGGGTACAATGAGCAGTTCTTC. It codes for CASSEQDRGYNEQFF.

V gene TRBV5-1 combines with J gene TRBJ1-5; 7 bases agree with TRBD1. The CDR3 contains 16 residues. CDR1 and CDR2 (germline): SGHRS, YFSETQ. The ends lost 0 bases at V and 3 bases at J; junction bases unmatched: 6. In nucleotides, the CDR3 is TGCGCCAGCAGCTTGGGATCAGGGGGTAACAATCAGCCCCAGCATTTT. It specifies CASSLGSGGNNQPQHF. Drawing the rest from reference TRBV5-1 and TRBJ1-5, the complete variable domain is KAGVTQTPRYLIKTRGQQVTLSCSPISGHRSVSWYQQTPGQGLQFLFEYFSETQRNKGNFPGRFSGRQFSNSRSEMNVSTLELGDSALYLCASSLGSGGNNQPQHFGDGTRLSIL.

V gene TRBV7-9 combines with J gene TRBJ2-4; 8 bases map to TRBD1. Germline V lookup: CDR1 SEHNR, CDR2 FQNEAQ (reference sequence). After removal of 4 bases from V and 5 bases from J, the junction contained 7 bases not matched to a gene. CDR3 length: 15 amino acids. The CDR3 protein is CASSSRTGNENIQYF. The CDR3 bases are TGTGCCAGCAGCTCTCGGACAGGGAATGAAAACATTCAGTACTTC.

V is TRBV4-3 and J is TRBJ1-6, with a tentative D call TRBD1 (5 bases). The CDR3 length is 15 residues. Looked up from germline, CDR1 is LGHNA and CDR2 is YSLEER. Trimming removed 0 bases from V and 6 bases from J, with 9 bases in between. The CDR3: CASSQDIQGNSPLHF. CDR3 coding DNA: TGCGCCAGCAGCCAAGATATCCAGGGTAATTCACCCCTCCACTTT.

This chain connects TRBV5-1 to TRBJ2-2, with a tentative D call TRBD2 (6 bases). The CDR3 runs 16 residues. Trimming pared 0 bases from V and 7 bases from J, leaving 16 bases between. Per the germline V gene, CDR1 is SGHRS and CDR2 is YFSETQ. Here the CDR3 reads CASSLATGGEVGELFF. The CDR3 DNA follows: TGCGCCAGCAGCTTGGCCACCGGCGGGGAGGTCGGGGAGCTGTTTTTT.